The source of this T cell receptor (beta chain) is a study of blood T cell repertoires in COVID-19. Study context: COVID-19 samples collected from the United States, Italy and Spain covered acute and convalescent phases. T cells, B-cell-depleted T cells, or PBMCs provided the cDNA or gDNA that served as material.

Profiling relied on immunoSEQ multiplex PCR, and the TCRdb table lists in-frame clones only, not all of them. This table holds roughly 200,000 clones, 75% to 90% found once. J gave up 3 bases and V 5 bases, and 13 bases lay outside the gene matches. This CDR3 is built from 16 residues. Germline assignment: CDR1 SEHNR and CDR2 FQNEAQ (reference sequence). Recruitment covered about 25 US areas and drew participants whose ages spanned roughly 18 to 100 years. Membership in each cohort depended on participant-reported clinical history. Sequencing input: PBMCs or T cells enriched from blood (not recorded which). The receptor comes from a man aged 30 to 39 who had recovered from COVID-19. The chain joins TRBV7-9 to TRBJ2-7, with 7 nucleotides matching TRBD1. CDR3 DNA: TGTGCCAGCAGCAGGACGACAGGGCTAGGTTACTACGAGCAGTACTTC. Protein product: CASSRTTGLGYYEQYF.